This T cell receptor (beta chain) was captured by sequencing in a study of identical twins (dated by TCRdb to 2015 to 2016). Regarding the study in general: To test whether fetal clonotypes persist, this study deep-sequenced TCR alpha and beta repertoires from monozygotic twins, from unrelated adults of various ages, and from cord blood. To rule out contamination, the twin experiments were replicated at different times with different library preparation protocols. Study-wide conclusions, independent of this receptor: Zero-insertion analyses could be partly confounded by invariant T cells such as MAIT and iNKT, though diverse VJ usage argued against such confounding for most clonotypes. Compared with coincidental sharing between unrelated individuals, an excess of low generation-probability sequences was observed among out-of-frame TCR alpha sequences shared between twins. Out-of-frame TCR alpha sharing in monozygotic twins was systematically underestimated by recombination models, whereas sharing between unrelated individuals was in agreement with the recombination models. Conclusions relied on cross-sectional statistical analysis, since the same donors could not be followed over many years. The excess sharing between twins in beta out-of-frame sequences was weaker because fewer shared sequences reduced the signal-to-noise ratio. Abundant cord blood beta clonotypes had fewer insertions, young adult naive repertoires showed a similar but weaker trend, and memory repertoires showed no such trend.

Every donor was a healthy Caucasian. The twin cohort comprised three pairs of female monozygotic twins, all aged about 18 to 30 years. Peripheral blood mononuclear cells were the source from which RNA for the TCR libraries was isolated. Reading from cysteine to phenylalanine, the CDR3 counts 13 amino acids. The entry retains the CDR3 DNA only, 39 bases that are in frame from base 1. V lost 2 bases and J lost 8 bases; the stretch between them is 10 bases long. According to the germline V gene, CDR1 reads SNHLY and CDR2 reads FYNNEI. The library was prepared using 5' RACE. The instrument was an Illumina HiSeq 2000. Template switching introduced a universal primer binding site; the final cDNA contained a unique molecular identifier, enabling accurate counting of TCR cDNA molecules. Specific primers in the conserved constant-segment region were used to synthesize first-strand cDNA for the TCR alpha and beta chains. To control for contamination, every cDNA library carried two barcodes: a SMART-Mk sample barcode plus Illumina barcodes. TruSeq adapter sequences along with Illumina sample barcodes were introduced in two successive PCR steps. The TCR alpha and beta cDNA libraries were sequenced on the Illumina HiSeq platform using custom primers. The paper's data handling went like this. MiGEC was used to process raw reads and extract unique molecular identifiers, and MiXCR was used to find CDR3 positions. For each individual, recombination models were inferred using an EM algorithm with the repgenHMM and IGoR tools. The analysis of shared clonotypes was done with the tcR package in R, with sharing normalized by the product of cloneset sizes. To study raw recombination free of thymic and clonal selection effects, out-of-frame nonproductive sequences were analyzed. The public reads were reanalyzed by TCRdb: fastp trimming at Q25, MiXCR alignment, in-frame beta chains only. Duplicate CDR3 protein sequences are folded into a single record with the most common DNA and genes. The V and J calls reflect TCRdb's pipeline rather than the authors' work. This sample has some 590,000 distinct CDR3 sequences in its table, and approximately 10% of those were observed once. Under 3% of the sample lies in the top ten.

This clonotype was seen a few times. Its antigen remains undetermined. Within one base of it there is no much larger clone, and no base qualities were kept. This same sample was also part of a study on yellow fever vaccine responses in identical twins. The second investigation adds: The authors reported that the T cell response to vaccination in identical twins appeared partly convergent and partly personalized. In identical twins, the study followed T cell clones that responded to the vaccine with precision.

The chain links TRBV2 with TRBJ2-1; the D gene assignment is ambiguous. The sequence was obtained from a woman aged 18-29 years in good health. Sequenced input: PBMCs. The DNA is TGTGCCAGCAGTGAACCCCCTAAGGATGAGCAGTTCTTC. The encoded protein is CASSEPPKDEQFF.